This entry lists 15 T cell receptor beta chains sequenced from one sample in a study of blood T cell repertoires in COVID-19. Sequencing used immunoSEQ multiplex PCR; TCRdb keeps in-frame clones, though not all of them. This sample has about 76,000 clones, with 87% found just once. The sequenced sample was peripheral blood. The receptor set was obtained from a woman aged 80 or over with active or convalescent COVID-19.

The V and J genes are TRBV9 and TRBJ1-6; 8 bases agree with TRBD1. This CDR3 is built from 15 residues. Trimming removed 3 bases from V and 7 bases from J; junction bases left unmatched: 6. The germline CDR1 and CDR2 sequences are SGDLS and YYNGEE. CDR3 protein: CASSAKGDRNSPLHF. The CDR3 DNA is TGTGCCAGCAGCGCCAAAGGGGACAGGAATTCACCCCTCCACTTT.

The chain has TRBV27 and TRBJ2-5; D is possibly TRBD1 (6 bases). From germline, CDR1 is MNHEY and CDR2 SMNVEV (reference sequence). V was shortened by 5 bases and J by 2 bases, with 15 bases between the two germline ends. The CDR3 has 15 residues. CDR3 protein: CASSPPGHSQETQYF. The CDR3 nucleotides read TGTGCCAGCAGTCCCCCGGGACATTCACAAGAGACCCAGTACTTC.

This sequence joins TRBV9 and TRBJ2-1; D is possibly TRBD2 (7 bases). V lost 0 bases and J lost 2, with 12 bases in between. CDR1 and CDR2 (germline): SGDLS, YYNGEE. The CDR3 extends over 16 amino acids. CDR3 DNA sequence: TGTGCCAGCAGCGTAGCTGGCGGGGGCACCTACAATGAGCAGTTCTTC. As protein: CASSVAGGGTYNEQFF.

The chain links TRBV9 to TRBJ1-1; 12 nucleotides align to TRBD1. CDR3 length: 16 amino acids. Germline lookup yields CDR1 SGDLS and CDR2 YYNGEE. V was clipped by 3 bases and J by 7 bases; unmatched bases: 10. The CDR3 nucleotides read TGTGCCAGCAGCGCGCCGAAGGGGACAGGGGGCCTTGAAGCTTTCTTT. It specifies CASSAPKGTGGLEAFF.

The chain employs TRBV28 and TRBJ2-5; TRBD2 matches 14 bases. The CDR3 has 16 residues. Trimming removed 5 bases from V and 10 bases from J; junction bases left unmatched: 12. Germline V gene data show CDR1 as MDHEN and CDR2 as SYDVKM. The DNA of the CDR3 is TGTGCCAGCAGTACCACGGGACTAGCGGGGGTTTTTAACCAGTACTTC. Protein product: CASSTTGLAGVFNQYF.

The CDR3 sequence: CAWRHSNSPLHF. In DNA, the CDR3 is TGTGCCTGGAGACACAGTAATTCACCCCTCCACTTT. This chain links TRBV30 with TRBJ1-6; D is unresolved. CDR1 and CDR2 from the germline V gene are GTSNPN and SVGIG (reference sequence). The CDR3 sequence is 12 residues long. The V end was cut by 3 bases, the J end by 6 bases, with 6 bases between.

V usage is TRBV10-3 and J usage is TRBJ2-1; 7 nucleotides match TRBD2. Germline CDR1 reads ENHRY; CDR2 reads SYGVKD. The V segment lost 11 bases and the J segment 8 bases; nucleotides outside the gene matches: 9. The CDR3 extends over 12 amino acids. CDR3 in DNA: TGTGCCGTCGGGGAGGGTAGGTATGAGCAGTTCTTC. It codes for CAVGEGRYEQFF.

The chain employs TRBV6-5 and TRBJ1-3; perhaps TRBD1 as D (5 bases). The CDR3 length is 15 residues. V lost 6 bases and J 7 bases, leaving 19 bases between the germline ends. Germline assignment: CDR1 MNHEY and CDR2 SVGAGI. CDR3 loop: CASRLTRDPTNTIYF. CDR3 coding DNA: TGTGCCAGCAGGTTAACCAGGGATCCGACGAACACCATATATTTT.

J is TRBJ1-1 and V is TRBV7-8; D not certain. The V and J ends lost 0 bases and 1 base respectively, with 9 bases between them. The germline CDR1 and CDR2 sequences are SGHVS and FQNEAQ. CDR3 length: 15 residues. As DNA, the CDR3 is TGTGCCAGCAGCTTAGCGCAGTCAGGGAACACTGAAGCTTTCTTT. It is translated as CASSLAQSGNTEAFF.

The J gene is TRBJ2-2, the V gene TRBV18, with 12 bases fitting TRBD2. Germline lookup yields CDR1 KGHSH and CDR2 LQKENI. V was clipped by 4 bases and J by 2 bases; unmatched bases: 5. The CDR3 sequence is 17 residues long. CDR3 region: CASSRTSGGPNTGELFF. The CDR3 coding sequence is TGTGCCAGCTCACGAACTAGCGGGGGGCCAAACACCGGGGAGCTGTTTTTT.

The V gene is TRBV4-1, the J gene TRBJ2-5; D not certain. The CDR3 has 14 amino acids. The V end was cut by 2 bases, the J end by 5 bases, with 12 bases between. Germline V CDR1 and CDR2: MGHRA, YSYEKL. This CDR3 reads CASSQIGFVETQYF. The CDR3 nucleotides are TGCGCCAGCAGCCAAATCGGGTTCGTCGAGACCCAGTACTTC.

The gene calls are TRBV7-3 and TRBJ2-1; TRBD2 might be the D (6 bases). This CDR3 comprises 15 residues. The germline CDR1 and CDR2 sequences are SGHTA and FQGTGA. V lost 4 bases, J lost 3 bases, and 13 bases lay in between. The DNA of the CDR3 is TGTGCCAGCAGCTACCGGGACTCAAGCTACAATGAGCAGTTCTTC. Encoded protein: CASSYRDSSYNEQFF.

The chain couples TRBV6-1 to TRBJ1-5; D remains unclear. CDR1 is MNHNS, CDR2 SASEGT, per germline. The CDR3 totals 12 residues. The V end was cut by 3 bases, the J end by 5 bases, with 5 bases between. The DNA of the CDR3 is TGTGCCAGCAGTGAGAGGGATCAGCCCCAGCATTTT. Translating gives CASSERDQPQHF.

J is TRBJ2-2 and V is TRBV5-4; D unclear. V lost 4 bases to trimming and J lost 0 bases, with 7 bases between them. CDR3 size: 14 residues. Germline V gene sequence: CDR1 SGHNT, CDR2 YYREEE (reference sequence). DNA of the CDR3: TGTGCCAGCAGCAGAGTTCCGAACACCGGGGAGCTGTTTTTT. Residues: CASSRVPNTGELFF.

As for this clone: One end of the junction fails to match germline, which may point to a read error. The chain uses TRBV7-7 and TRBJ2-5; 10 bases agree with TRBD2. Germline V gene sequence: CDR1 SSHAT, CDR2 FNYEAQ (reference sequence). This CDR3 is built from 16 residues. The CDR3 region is CASSFASGGVGETQYF. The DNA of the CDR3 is TGTGCTAGCAGCTTTGCTAGCGGGGGCGTAGGGGAGACCCAGTACTTC.